Given below is one T cell receptor beta chain in context. CDR3 length: 16 amino acids. Trimming left V 5 bases short and J 0 bases short, with 14 bases between. The germline gives CDR1 LNHDA, CDR2 SQIVND (reference sequence). Those who donated were healthy HIV-negative adults, with no recent acute infections or vaccinations reported. The sample is drawn from a study of shared clonotypes between healthy human individuals. A deep-level run was used for the assay. Here immunoSEQ multiplex PCR was the method, and the copy in TCRdb shows in-frame clones only, minus some. The sample lists about 2.3 million clones; approximately 93% were seen once.

The chain employs TRBV19 and TRBJ1-3; no reliable D call. Sequencing used naive CD4+ T cells from PBMCs. The subset was: CD45RA+ positively selected. The receptor comes from a man aged 18-30 years in good health. Some clones in this sample may be carry-over from other donors' samples. The CDR3 sequence: CASSRYGWGSGNTIYF. CDR3 in DNA: TGTGCCAGTAGTCGCTACGGCTGGGGCTCTGGAAACACCATATATTTT.